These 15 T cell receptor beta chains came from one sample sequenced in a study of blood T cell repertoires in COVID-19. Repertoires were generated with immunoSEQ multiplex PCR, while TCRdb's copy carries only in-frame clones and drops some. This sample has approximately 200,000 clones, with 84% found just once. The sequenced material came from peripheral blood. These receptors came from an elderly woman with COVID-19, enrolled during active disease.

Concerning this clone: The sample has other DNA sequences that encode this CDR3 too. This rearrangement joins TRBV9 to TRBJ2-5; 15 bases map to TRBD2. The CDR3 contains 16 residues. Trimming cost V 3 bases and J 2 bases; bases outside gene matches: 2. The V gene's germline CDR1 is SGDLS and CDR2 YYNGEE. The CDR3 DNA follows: TGTGCCAGCAGCGCAGGACTAGCGGGGGGGCAAGAGACCCAGTACTTC. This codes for CASSAGLAGGQETQYF. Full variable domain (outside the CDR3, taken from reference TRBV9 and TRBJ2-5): DSGVTQTPKHLITATGQRVTLRCSPRSGDLSVYWYQQSLDQGLQFLIQYYNGEERAKGNILERFSAQQFPDLHSELNLSSLELGDSALYFCASSAGLAGGQETQYFGPGTRLLVL.

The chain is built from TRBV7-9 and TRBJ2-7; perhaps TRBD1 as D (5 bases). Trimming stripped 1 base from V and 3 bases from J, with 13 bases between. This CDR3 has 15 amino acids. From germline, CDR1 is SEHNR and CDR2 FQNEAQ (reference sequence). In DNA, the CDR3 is TGTGCCAGCAGCTTAGTGTTCGGGCAGGGCTACGAGCAGTACTTC. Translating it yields CASSLVFGQGYEQYF. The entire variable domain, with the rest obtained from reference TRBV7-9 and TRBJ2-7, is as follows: DTGVSQNPRHKITKRGQNVTFRCDPISEHNRLYWYRQTLGQGPEFLTYFQNEAQLEKSRLLSDRFSAERPKGSFSTLEIQRTEQGDSAMYLCASSLVFGQGYEQYFGPGTRLTVT.

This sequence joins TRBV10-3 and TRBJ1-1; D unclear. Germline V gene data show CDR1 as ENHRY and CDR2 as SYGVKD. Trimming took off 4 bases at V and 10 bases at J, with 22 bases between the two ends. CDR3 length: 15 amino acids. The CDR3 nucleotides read TGTGCCATCAGTGCCGCCTCGACACAACCTGCGGGAGCTTTCTTT. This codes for CAISAASTQPAGAFF.

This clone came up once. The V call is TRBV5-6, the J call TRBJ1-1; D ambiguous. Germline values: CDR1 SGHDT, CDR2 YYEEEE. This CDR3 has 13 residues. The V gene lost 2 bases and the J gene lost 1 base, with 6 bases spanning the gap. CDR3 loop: CASSFRRNTEAFF. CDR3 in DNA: TGTGCCAGCAGCTTTCGGAGGAACACTGAAGCTTTCTTT.

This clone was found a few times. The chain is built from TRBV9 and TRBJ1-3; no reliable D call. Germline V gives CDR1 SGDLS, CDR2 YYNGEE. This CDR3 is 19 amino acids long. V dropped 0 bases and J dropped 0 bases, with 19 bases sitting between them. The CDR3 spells CASSVGGGRQANSGNTIYF. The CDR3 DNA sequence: TGTGCCAGCAGCGTAGGAGGAGGGCGGCAGGCAAACTCTGGAAACACCATATATTTT.

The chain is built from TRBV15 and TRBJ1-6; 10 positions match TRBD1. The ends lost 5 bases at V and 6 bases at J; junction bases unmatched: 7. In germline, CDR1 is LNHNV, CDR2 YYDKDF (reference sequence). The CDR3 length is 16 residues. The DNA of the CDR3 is TGTGCCACCAGCGCCCGACAGGGGGCTGTTAATTCACCCCTCCACTTT. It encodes CATSARQGAVNSPLHF. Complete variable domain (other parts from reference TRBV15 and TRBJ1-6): DAMVIQNPRYQVTQFGKPVTLSCSQTLNHNVMYWYQQKSSQAPKLLFHYYDKDFNNEADTPDNFQSRRPNTSFCFLDIRSPGLGDTAMYLCATSARQGAVNSPLHFGNGTRLTVT.

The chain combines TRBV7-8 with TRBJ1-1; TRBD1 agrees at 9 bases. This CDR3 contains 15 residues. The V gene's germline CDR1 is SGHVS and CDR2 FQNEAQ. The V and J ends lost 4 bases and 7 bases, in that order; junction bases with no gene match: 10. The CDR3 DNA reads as TGTGCCAGCAGCTCCCCGGACAGGGGCCTATATGAAGCTTTCTTT. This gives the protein CASSSPDRGLYEAFF.

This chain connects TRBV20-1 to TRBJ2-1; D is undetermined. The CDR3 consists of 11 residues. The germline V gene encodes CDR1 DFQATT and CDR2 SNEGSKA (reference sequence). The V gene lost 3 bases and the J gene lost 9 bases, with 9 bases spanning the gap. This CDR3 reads CSASQTAEQFF. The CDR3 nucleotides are TGCAGTGCTAGTCAAACAGCTGAGCAGTTCTTC.

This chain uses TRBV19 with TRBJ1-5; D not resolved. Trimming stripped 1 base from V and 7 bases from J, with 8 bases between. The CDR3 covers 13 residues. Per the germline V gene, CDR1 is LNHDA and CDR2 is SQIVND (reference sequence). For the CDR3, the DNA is TGTGCCAGTAGTATAGTTCTAACGCAGCCCCAGCATTTT. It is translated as CASSIVLTQPQHF.

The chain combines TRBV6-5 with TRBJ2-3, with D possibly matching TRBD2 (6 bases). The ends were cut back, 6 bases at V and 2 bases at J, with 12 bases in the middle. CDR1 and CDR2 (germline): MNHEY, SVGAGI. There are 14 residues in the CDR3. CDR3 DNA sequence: TGTGCCAGCAGCAATAGCGGCCTCACAGATACGCAGTATTTT. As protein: CASSNSGLTDTQYF.

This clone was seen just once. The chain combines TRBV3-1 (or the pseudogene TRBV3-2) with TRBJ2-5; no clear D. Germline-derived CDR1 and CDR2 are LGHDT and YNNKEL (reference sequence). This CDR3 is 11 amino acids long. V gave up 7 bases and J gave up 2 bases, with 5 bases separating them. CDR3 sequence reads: CASTLQETQYF. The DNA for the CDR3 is TGTGCCAGCACTTTGCAAGAGACCCAGTACTTC.

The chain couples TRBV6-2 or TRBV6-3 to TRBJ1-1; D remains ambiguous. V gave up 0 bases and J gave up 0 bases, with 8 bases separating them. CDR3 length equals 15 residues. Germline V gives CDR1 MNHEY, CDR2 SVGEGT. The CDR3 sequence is CASSYSPTMNTEAFF. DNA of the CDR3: TGTGCCAGCAGTTACTCACCGACTATGAACACTGAAGCTTTCTTT.

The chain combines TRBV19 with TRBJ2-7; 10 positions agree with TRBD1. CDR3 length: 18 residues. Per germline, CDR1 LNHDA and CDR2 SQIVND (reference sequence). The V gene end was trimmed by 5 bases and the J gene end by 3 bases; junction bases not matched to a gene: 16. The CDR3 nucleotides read TGTGCCAGTAGTCCATTTCCGGGACAGGGGCATCATCTCTACGAGCAGTACTTC. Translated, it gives CASSPFPGQGHHLYEQYF.

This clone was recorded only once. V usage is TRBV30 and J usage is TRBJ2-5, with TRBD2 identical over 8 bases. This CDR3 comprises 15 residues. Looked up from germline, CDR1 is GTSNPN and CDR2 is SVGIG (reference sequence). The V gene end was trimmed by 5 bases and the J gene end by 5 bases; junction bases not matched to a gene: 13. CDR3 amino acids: CAWSGGGGRGETQYF. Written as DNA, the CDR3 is TGTGCCTGGTCGGGGGGCGGGGGGCGTGGTGAGACCCAGTACTTC.

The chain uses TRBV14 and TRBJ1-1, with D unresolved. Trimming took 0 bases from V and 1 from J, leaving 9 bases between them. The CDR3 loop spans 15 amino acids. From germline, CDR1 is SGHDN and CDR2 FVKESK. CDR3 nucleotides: TGTGCCAGCAGCCAAGAAGGACTGAAGAACACTGAAGCTTTCTTT. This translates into CASSQEGLKNTEAFF. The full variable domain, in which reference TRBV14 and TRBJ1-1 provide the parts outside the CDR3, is EAGVTQFPSHSVIEKGQTVTLRCDPISGHDNLYWYRRVMGKEIKFLLHFVKESKQDESGMPNNRFLAERTGGTYSTLKVQPAELEDSGVYFCASSQEGLKNTEAFFGQGTRLTVV.